These T cell receptor beta chains were read from a single sample in a study of shared clonotypes between healthy human individuals. Method: immunoSEQ multiplex PCR; TCRdb's copy keeps in-frame clones and lacks some. The profile shows approximately 980,000 clones, more than 75% of them singletons. The sample consisted of memory CD4+ T cells sorted from blood. Receptor source: a man younger than 30 in good health. Each CDR3 is given with its conserved first and last residue. Each record gives: clone size, V gene, D gene, J gene, CDR3 DNA, CDR3 protein. The D gene is left open where the match is weak. Clone sizes are given selectively: once, few, many, or a class where the clone is expanded.

abundance: .; v_gene: TRBV21-1; d_gene: .; j_gene: TRBJ2-2; CDR3nt: TGTGCCAGCAGCAAAGTCCAAGGGGGCCGCACCGGGGAGCTGTTTTTT; CDR3aa: CASSKVQGGRTGELFF
abundance: .; v_gene: TRBV6-1; d_gene: .; j_gene: TRBJ1-5; CDR3nt: TGTGCCAGCACCCAGACCATCCAGGGCAATCAGCCCCAGCATTTT; CDR3aa: CASTQTIQGNQPQHF
abundance: few; v_gene: TRBV19; d_gene: .; j_gene: TRBJ1-2; CDR3nt: TGTGCCAGTAGTCGGGGCGCCCAGACAGGCCACTATGGCTACACCTTC; CDR3aa: CASSRGAQTGHYGYTF
abundance: few; v_gene: TRBV10-3; d_gene: TRBD2; j_gene: TRBJ2-5; CDR3nt: TGTGCCATCAGTGAGTCTATTAGCGGGGGGCTGAAGACCCAGTACTTC; CDR3aa: CAISESISGGLKTQYF
abundance: .; v_gene: TRBV9; d_gene: .; j_gene: TRBJ2-1; CDR3nt: TGTGCCAGCAGCGTAGATCCCAGCTCGTACAATGAGCAGTTCTTC; CDR3aa: CASSVDPSSYNEQFF
abundance: .; v_gene: TRBV7-2; d_gene: TRBD2; j_gene: TRBJ2-5; CDR3nt: TGTGCCAGCAGCTTTAGCGGGGGGGCAGAGACCCAGTACTTC; CDR3aa: CASSFSGGAETQYF
abundance: .; v_gene: TRBV4-3; d_gene: .; j_gene: TRBJ2-5; CDR3nt: TGCGCCAGCAGCCAAGATCCGGACCTCCTAACCCAGTACTTC; CDR3aa: CASSQDPDLLTQYF
abundance: .; v_gene: TRBV12-5; d_gene: .; j_gene: TRBJ2-3; CDR3nt: TGTGCTAGTGGTTTGGAGCTTACAGATACGCAGTATTTT; CDR3aa: CASGLELTDTQYF
abundance: few; v_gene: TRBV11-1; d_gene: .; j_gene: TRBJ2-7; CDR3nt: TGTGCCAGCAGCTTAGAGACAGGGACTTACGAGCAGTACTTC; CDR3aa: CASSLETGTYEQYF
abundance: .; v_gene: TRBV11-2; d_gene: .; j_gene: TRBJ1-5; CDR3nt: TGTGCCAGCAGCTTAGGGGATTATAGCAATCAGCCCCAGCATTTT; CDR3aa: CASSLGDYSNQPQHF
abundance: .; v_gene: TRBV7-2; d_gene: .; j_gene: TRBJ2-3; CDR3nt: TGTGCCAGCAGCCTAAATGAAGATACGCAGTATTTT; CDR3aa: CASSLNEDTQYF
abundance: once; v_gene: TRBV20-1; d_gene: .; j_gene: TRBJ2-5; CDR3nt: TGCAGTGCTATTAGAGGAGAGACCCAGTACTTC; CDR3aa: CSAIRGETQYF
abundance: .; v_gene: TRBV28; d_gene: TRBD1; j_gene: TRBJ1-6; CDR3nt: TGTGCCAGCAGTCGCGACAGGGAGGGTTCACCCCTCCACTTT; CDR3aa: CASSRDREGSPLHF
abundance: few; v_gene: TRBV11-2; d_gene: .; j_gene: TRBJ1-2; CDR3nt: TGTGCCAGCAGCTTAGGAGAGGGCTATGGCTACACCTTC; CDR3aa: CASSLGEGYGYTF
abundance: .; v_gene: TRBV7-8; d_gene: .; j_gene: TRBJ1-1; CDR3nt: TGTGCCAGCAGCTTACGCCAGGGGAACACTGAAGCTTTCTTT; CDR3aa: CASSLRQGNTEAFF
abundance: .; v_gene: TRBV9; d_gene: .; j_gene: TRBJ2-3; CDR3nt: TGTGCCAGCAGCGTTGATTCGCAGGGGCTAACAGATACGCAGTATTTT; CDR3aa: CASSVDSQGLTDTQYF
abundance: .; v_gene: TRBV5-1; d_gene: .; j_gene: TRBJ2-3; CDR3nt: TGCGCCAGCAGCTTGTCCGCCGGAGTTAGCACAGATACGCAGTATTTT; CDR3aa: CASSLSAGVSTDTQYF
abundance: .; v_gene: TRBV7-9; d_gene: TRBD1; j_gene: TRBJ2-7; CDR3nt: TGTGCCAGCAGCTCAGGGACAGCTAAGCAGTACTTC; CDR3aa: CASSSGTAKQYF
abundance: .; v_gene: TRBV6-5; d_gene: TRBD1; j_gene: TRBJ1-2; CDR3nt: TGTGCCAGCAGTTACGGGACAGATCCTAACTATGGCTACACCTTC; CDR3aa: CASSYGTDPNYGYTF
abundance: .; v_gene: TRBV9; d_gene: .; j_gene: TRBJ1-3; CDR3nt: TGTGCCAGCAGCCTATCTAGGAGTCCAGGGGTATCTGGAAACACCATATATTTT; CDR3aa: CASSLSRSPGVSGNTIYF
abundance: .; v_gene: TRBV19; d_gene: .; j_gene: TRBJ2-7; CDR3nt: TGTGCCAGTAGATCCGAGACAGGAAGCTCCTACGAGCAGTACTTC; CDR3aa: CASRSETGSSYEQYF
abundance: .; v_gene: TRBV19; d_gene: .; j_gene: TRBJ1-5; CDR3nt: TGTGCCAGTAGTAGGATCGGACATCAGCCCCAGCATTTT; CDR3aa: CASSRIGHQPQHF
abundance: .; v_gene: TRBV6-6; d_gene: TRBD1; j_gene: TRBJ1-6; CDR3nt: TGTGCCAGCAGGGTCCCCGGGACAGGGAATTCACCCCTCCACTTT; CDR3aa: CASRVPGTGNSPLHF
abundance: .; v_gene: TRBV19; d_gene: TRBD1; j_gene: TRBJ1-5; CDR3nt: TGTGCCAGTAGTATGGGACAGTCCCCCAAGGAGCCCCAGCATTTT; CDR3aa: CASSMGQSPKEPQHF
abundance: .; v_gene: TRBV7-9; d_gene: .; j_gene: TRBJ2-7; CDR3nt: TGTGCCAGCAGTCACGACAGCTGGGAGCAGTACTTC; CDR3aa: CASSHDSWEQYF
abundance: .; v_gene: TRBV11-2; d_gene: .; j_gene: TRBJ2-1; CDR3nt: TGTGCCAGCAGCTTAACAGGGAACTACAATGAGCAGTTCTTC; CDR3aa: CASSLTGNYNEQFF
abundance: .; v_gene: TRBV6-6; d_gene: .; j_gene: TRBJ1-1; CDR3nt: TGTGCCAGCAGGAAACAGAACATGAACACTGAAGCTTTCTTT; CDR3aa: CASRKQNMNTEAFF
abundance: .; v_gene: TRBV6-1; d_gene: .; j_gene: TRBJ2-2; CDR3nt: TGTGCCAGCAGCCGAGGGGTGGCGGAGCTGTTTTTT; CDR3aa: CASSRGVAELFF
abundance: .; v_gene: TRBV18; d_gene: TRBD2; j_gene: TRBJ2-3; CDR3nt: TGTGCCAGCTCACCAACCTCCGGGAGGGGTGCCGGCTATACGCAGTATTTT; CDR3aa: CASSPTSGRGAGYTQYF
abundance: .; v_gene: TRBV7-2; d_gene: .; j_gene: TRBJ2-3; CDR3nt: TGTGCCAGCAGCCGACAGAAACTGAGCACAGATACGCAGTATTTT; CDR3aa: CASSRQKLSTDTQYF
abundance: .; v_gene: TRBV28; d_gene: TRBD1; j_gene: TRBJ1-6; CDR3nt: TGTGCCAGCAGTCCACGGACAGGGAGGGGATCACCCCTCCACTTT; CDR3aa: CASSPRTGRGSPLHF
abundance: .; v_gene: TRBV30; d_gene: .; j_gene: TRBJ2-3; CDR3nt: TGTGCCTGGAGTATGGGGACACAACCTAGCACAGATACGCAGTATTTT; CDR3aa: CAWSMGTQPSTDTQYF
abundance: .; v_gene: TRBV2; d_gene: .; j_gene: TRBJ2-2; CDR3nt: TGTGCCAGTCAGGGTGAGAACACCGGGGAGCTGTTTTTT; CDR3aa: CASQGENTGELFF
abundance: .; v_gene: TRBV7-2; d_gene: TRBD2; j_gene: TRBJ2-3; CDR3nt: TGTGCCAGCAGCTTGAGAAATACGGCGGTATTAGCGGGAGCAGATACGCAGTATTTT; CDR3aa: CASSLRNTAVLAGADTQYF
abundance: few; v_gene: TRBV6-6; d_gene: TRBD1; j_gene: TRBJ1-2; CDR3nt: TGTGCCAGCAGTTTGGACAGGGCAACGGGCTACACCTTC; CDR3aa: CASSLDRATGYTF
abundance: once; v_gene: TRBV4-1; d_gene: .; j_gene: TRBJ2-5; CDR3nt: TGCGCCAGCAGCCTCGGGGGCGAGGAGACCCAGTACTTC; CDR3aa: CASSLGGEETQYF
abundance: .; v_gene: TRBV7-9; d_gene: .; j_gene: TRBJ2-3; CDR3nt: TGTGCCAGTTGGGCGGGTCCGGGCCATAGCACAGATACGCAGTATTTT; CDR3aa: CASWAGPGHSTDTQYF
abundance: .; v_gene: TRBV25-1; d_gene: TRBD1; j_gene: TRBJ1-3; CDR3nt: TGTGCCAGCAACAGGGGCTCTGGAAACACCATATATTTT; CDR3aa: CASNRGSGNTIYF
abundance: .; v_gene: TRBV18; d_gene: .; j_gene: TRBJ1-1; CDR3nt: TGTGCCAGCTCACCACCTCCGGGCGTGGGCACTGAAGCTTTCTTT; CDR3aa: CASSPPPGVGTEAFF
abundance: .; v_gene: TRBV15; d_gene: .; j_gene: TRBJ1-2; CDR3nt: TGTGCCACCAGCAGAGATAGAGGCCCCGCAGGTGGCTACACCTTC; CDR3aa: CATSRDRGPAGGYTF
abundance: .; v_gene: TRBV30; d_gene: .; j_gene: TRBJ1-3; CDR3nt: TGTGCCTGGGCCCGTCGGGGGCTCGGCGGAAACACCATATATTTT; CDR3aa: CAWARRGLGGNTIYF
abundance: .; v_gene: TRBV5-1; d_gene: TRBD2; j_gene: TRBJ2-7; CDR3nt: TGCGCCAGCAGCCTTACTAGCGGGGGAAGCTACGAGCAGTACTTC; CDR3aa: CASSLTSGGSYEQYF
abundance: .; v_gene: TRBV27; d_gene: .; j_gene: TRBJ2-7; CDR3nt: TGTGCCACCCGATCCCCCCAGGGTTCCTACGAGCAGTACTTC; CDR3aa: CATRSPQGSYEQYF
abundance: .; v_gene: TRBV11-3; d_gene: .; j_gene: TRBJ2-2; CDR3nt: TGTGCCAGCAGCCCCAATGCTGCCGGGGAGCTGTTTTTT; CDR3aa: CASSPNAAGELFF
abundance: .; v_gene: TRBV19; d_gene: TRBD1; j_gene: TRBJ2-2; CDR3nt: TGTGCCAGTAGTAGGGGGACAGGGGGCAGTGGCGGGGAGCTGTTTTTT; CDR3aa: CASSRGTGGSGGELFF